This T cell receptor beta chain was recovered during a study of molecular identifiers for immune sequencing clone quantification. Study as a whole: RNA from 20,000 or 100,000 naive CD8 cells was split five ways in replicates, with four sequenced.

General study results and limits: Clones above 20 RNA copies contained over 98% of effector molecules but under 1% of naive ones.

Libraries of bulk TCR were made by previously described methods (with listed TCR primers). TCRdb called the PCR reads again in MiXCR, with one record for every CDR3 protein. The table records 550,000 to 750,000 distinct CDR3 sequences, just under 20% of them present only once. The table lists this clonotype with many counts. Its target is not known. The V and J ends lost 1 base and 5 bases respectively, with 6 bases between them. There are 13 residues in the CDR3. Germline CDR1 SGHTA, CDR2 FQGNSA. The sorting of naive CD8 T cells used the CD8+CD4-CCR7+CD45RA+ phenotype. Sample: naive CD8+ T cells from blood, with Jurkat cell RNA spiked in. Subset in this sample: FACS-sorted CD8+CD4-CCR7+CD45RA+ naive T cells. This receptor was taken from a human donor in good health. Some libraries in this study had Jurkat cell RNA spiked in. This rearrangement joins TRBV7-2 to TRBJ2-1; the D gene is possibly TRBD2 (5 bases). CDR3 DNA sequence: TGTGCCAGCAGCTTAGACGGGGACAATGAGCAGTTCTTC. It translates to CASSLDGDNEQFF. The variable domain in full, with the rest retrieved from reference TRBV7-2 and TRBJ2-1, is GAGVSQSPSNKVTEKGKDVELRCDPISGHTALYWYRQSLGQGLEFLIYFQGNSAPDKSGLPSDRFSAERTGGSVSTLTIQRTQQEDSAVYLCASSLDGDNEQFFGPGTRLTVL.